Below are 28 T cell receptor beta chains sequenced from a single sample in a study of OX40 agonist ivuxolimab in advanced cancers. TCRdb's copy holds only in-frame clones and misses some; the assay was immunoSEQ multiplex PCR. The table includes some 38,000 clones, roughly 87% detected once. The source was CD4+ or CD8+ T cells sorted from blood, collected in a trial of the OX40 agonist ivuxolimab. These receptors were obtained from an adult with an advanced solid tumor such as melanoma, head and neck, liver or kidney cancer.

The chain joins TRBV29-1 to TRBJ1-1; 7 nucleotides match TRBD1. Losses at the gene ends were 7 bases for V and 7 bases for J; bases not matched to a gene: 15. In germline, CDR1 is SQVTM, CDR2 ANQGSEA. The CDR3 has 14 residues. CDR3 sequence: CSAASMDRTIEAFF. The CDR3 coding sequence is TGCAGCGCTGCGTCAATGGACAGGACTATTGAAGCTTTCTTT.

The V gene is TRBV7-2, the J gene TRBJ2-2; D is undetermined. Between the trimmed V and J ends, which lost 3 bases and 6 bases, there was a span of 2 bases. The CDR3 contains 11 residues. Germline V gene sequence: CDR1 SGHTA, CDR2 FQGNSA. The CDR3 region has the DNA TGTGCCAGCAGCTTGTCCGGGGAGCTGTTTTTT. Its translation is CASSLSGELFF.

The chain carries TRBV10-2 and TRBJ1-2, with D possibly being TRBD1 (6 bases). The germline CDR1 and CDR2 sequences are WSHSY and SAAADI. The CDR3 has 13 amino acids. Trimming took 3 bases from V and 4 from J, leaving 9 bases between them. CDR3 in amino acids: CASSDGQSYGYTF. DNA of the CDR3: TGCGCCAGCAGTGATGGACAGAGCTATGGCTACACCTTC.

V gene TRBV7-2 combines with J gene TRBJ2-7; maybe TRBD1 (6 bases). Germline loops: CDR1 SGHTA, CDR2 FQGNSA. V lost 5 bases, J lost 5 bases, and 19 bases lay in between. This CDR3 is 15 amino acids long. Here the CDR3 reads CASSPPGTSPNEQYF. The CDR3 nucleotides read TGTGCCAGCAGCCCCCCCGGGACAAGTCCCAACGAGCAGTACTTC. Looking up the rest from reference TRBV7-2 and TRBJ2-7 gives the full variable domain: GAGVSQSPSNKVTEKGKDVELRCDPISGHTALYWYRQSLGQGLEFLIYFQGNSAPDKSGLPSDRFSAERTGGSVSTLTIQRTQQEDSAVYLCASSPPGTSPNEQYFGPGTRLTVT.

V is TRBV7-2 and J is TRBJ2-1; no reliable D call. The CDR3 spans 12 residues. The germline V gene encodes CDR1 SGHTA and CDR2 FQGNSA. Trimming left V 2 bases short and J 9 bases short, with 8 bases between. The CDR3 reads CASSLSPFEQFF. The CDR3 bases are TGTGCCAGCAGCTTAAGTCCTTTTGAGCAGTTCTTC.

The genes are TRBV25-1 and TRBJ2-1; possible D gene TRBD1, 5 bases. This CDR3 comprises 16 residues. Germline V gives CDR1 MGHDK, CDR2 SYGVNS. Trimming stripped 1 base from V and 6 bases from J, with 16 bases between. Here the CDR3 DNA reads TGTGCCAGCAGTGAATTTGGTTCAGGGTCCGGCAATGAGCAGTTCTTC. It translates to CASSEFGSGSGNEQFF.

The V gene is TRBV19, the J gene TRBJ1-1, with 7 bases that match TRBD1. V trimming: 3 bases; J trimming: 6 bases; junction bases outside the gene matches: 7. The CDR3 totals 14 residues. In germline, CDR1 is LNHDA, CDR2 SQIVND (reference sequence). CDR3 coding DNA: TGTGCCAGTAGTATCGGGACAGTCTCATCTGAAGCTTTCTTT. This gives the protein CASSIGTVSSEAFF. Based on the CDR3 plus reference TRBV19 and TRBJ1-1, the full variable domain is DGGITQSPKYLFRKEGQNVTLSCEQNLNHDAMYWYRQDPGQGLRLIYYSQIVNDFQKGDIAEGYSVSREKKESFPLTVTSAQKNPTAFYLCASSIGTVSSEAFFGQGTRLTVV.

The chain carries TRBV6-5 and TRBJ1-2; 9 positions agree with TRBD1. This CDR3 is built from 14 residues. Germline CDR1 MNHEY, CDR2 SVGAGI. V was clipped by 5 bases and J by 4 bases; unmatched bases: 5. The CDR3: CASSEGTGTYGYTF. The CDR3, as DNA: TGTGCCAGCAGTGAAGGGACAGGGACCTATGGCTACACCTTC.

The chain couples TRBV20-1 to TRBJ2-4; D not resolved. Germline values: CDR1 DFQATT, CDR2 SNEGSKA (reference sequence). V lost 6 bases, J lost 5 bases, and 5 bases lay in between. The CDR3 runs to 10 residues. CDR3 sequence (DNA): TGCAGTGCCCGACAAAACATTCAGTACTTC. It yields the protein CSARQNIQYF.

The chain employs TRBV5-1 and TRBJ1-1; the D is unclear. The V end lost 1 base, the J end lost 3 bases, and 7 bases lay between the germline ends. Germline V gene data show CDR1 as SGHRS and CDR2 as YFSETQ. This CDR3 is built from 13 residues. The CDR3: CASSLSGDTEAFF. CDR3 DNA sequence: TGCGCCAGCAGCTTGTCAGGTGACACTGAAGCTTTCTTT.

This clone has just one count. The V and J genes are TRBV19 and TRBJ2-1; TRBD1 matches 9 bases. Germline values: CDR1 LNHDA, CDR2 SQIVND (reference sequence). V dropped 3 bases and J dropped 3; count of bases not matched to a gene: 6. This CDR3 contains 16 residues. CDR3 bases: TGTGCCAGTAGTATTGATGGGACAGGGAACTACAATGAGCAGTTCTTC. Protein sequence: CASSIDGTGNYNEQFF.

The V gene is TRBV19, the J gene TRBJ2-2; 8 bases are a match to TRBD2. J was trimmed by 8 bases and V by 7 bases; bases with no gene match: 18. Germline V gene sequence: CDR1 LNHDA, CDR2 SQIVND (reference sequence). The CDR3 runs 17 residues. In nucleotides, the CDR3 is TGTGCCAGTACTTCCGGGACTAGGACATTCTTGGAAGGGGAGCTGTTTTTT. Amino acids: CASTSGTRTFLEGELFF.

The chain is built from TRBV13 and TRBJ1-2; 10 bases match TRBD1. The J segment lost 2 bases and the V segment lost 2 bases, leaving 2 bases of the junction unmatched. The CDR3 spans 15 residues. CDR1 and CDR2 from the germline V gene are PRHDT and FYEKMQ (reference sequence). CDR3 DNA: TGTGCCAGCAGCTTAAAGGGACAGGGGAACTATGGCTACACCTTC. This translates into CASSLKGQGNYGYTF.

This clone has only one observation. The chain's CDR3 is CSVELGTGHIYEQYF. CDR3 sequence (DNA): TGCAGCGTTGAATTAGGGACAGGGCATATATACGAGCAGTACTTC. This chain uses TRBV29-1 with TRBJ2-7, with TRBD1 matching over 9 bases. The CDR3 is made up of 15 amino acids. Germline lookup yields CDR1 SQVTM and CDR2 ANQGSEA. The junction had 9 bases not matched to a gene; V was cut back by 2 bases and J by 4 bases.

CDR3 loop: CAWSGPGLVSPLHF. Here the CDR3 DNA reads TGTGCCTGGAGTGGCCCAGGGTTAGTTTCACCCCTCCACTTT. The gene calls are TRBV30 and TRBJ1-6; perhaps TRBD1 as D (5 bases). The CDR3 has 14 amino acids. V lost 1 base and J 9 bases, leaving 13 bases between the germline ends. CDR1 and CDR2 from the germline V gene are GTSNPN and SVGIG (reference sequence).

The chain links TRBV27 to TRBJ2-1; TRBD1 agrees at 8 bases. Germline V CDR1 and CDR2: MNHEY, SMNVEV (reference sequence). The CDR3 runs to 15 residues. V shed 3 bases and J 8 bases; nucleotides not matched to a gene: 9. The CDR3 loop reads CASSFHRGFPDEQFF. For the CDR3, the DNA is TGTGCCAGCAGTTTTCACAGGGGGTTCCCGGATGAGCAGTTCTTC.

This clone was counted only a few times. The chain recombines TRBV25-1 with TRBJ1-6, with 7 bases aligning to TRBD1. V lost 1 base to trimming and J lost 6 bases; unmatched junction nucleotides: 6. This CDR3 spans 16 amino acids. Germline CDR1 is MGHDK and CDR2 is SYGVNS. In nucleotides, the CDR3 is TGTGCCAGCAGTGAATCGGGACAGTTGGGTAATTCACCCCTCCACTTT. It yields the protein CASSESGQLGNSPLHF.

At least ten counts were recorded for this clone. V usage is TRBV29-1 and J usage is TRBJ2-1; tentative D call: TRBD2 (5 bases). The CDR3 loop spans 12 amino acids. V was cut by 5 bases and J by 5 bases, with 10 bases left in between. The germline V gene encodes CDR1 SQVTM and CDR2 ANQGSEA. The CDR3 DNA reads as TGCAGCGTTTCACTAGGCAACAATGAGCAGTTCTTC. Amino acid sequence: CSVSLGNNEQFF.

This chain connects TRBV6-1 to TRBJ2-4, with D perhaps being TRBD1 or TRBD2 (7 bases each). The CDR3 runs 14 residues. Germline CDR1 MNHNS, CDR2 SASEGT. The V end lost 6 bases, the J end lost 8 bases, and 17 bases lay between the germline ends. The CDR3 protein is CASRGGAGGDIQYF. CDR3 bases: TGTGCCAGCAGGGGAGGGGCAGGGGGGGACATTCAGTACTTC.

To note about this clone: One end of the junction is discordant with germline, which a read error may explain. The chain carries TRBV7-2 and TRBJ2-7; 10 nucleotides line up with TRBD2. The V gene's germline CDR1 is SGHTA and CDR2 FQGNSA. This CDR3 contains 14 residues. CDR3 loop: CASSLAGEPDEQYF. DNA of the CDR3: TGTGCCAGCAGCCTAGCGGGGGAACCGGACGAGCAGTACTTC.

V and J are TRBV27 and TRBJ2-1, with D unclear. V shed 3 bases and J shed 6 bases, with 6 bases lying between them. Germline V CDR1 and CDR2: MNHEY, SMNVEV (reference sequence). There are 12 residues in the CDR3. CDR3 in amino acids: CASSFASNEQFF. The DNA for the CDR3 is TGTGCCAGCAGTTTTGCGTCCAATGAGCAGTTCTTC.

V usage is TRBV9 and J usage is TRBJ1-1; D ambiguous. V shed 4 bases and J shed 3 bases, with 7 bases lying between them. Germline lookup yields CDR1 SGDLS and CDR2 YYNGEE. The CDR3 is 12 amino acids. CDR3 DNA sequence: TGTGCCAGCAGCACCAGCCACACTGAAGCTTTCTTT. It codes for CASSTSHTEAFF.

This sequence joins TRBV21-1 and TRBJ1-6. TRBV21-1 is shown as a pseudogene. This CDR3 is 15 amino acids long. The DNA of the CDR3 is TGTGCCAGCAGCAATCACGGGAGCTATAATTCACCCCTCCACTTT. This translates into CASSNHGSYNSPLHF.

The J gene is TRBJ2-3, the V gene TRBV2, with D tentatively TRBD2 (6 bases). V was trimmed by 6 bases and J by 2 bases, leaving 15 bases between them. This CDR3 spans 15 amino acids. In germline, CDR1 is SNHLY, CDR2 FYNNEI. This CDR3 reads CASRKGSGSTDTQYF. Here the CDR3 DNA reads TGTGCCAGCAGAAAAGGTAGCGGTTCCACAGATACGCAGTATTTT.

The CDR3 coding sequence is TGTGCCAGCAGTTTGGGGACAGGGACAGGCTCTAGCTATGGCTACACCTTC. Its protein is CASSLGTGTGSSYGYTF. This rearrangement joins TRBV28 to TRBJ1-2, with 9 bases lining up with TRBD1. This CDR3 spans 17 amino acids. CDR1 and CDR2 from the germline V gene are MDHEN and SYDVKM. J was trimmed by 4 bases and V by 3 bases; bases with no gene match: 12.

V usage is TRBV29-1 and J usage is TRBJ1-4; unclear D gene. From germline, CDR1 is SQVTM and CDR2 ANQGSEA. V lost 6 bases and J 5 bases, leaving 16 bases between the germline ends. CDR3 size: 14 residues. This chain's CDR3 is CSVSAVGTNEKLFF. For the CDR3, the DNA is TGCAGCGTCAGTGCGGTGGGCACGAATGAAAAACTGTTTTTT.

The CDR3 DNA reads as TGCGCCAGCAGCCACGAACTAGCGGGGGGGAACAATGAGCAGTTCTTC. It encodes CASSHELAGGNNEQFF. The chain employs TRBV4-3 and TRBJ2-1; TRBD2 matches 13 bases. The CDR3 sequence is 16 residues long. Trimming cost V 3 bases and J 5 bases; bases outside gene matches: 4. Germline V CDR1 and CDR2: LGHNA, YSLEER.

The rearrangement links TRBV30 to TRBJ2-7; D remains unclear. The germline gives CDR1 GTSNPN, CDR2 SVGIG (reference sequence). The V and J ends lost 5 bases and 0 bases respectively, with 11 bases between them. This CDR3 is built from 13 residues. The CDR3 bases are TGTGCCTGGGGGGTTCATGGCTCCTACGAGCAGTACTTC. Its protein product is CAWGVHGSYEQYF.